What follows are 32 T cell receptor beta chains derived from one specimen sequenced in a study of T cell repertoires in cytomegalovirus infection. One entry per CDR3 protein, called by TCRdb with MiXCR from the reads. Among about 740,000 distinct CDR3 sequences listed, about 40% were seen once. Sequenced material: PBMCs. Every receptor here comes from a human donor in good health (CMV status not recorded). Some clones in this sample may be carry-over from other donors' samples.

V and J are TRBV27 and TRBJ2-7; the D gene is possibly TRBD2 (6 bases). V was shortened by 9 bases and J by 2 bases, with 14 bases between the two germline ends. The germline gives CDR1 MNHEY, CDR2 SMNVEV (reference sequence). This CDR3 comprises 13 residues. The CDR3 DNA reads as TGTGCCAGAAGCAAAGGAGGGCCCTACGAGCAGTACTTC. Residues: CARSKGGPYEQYF.

This rearrangement joins TRBV7-3 to TRBJ2-1; possible D gene TRBD2, 5 bases. Trimming shortened V by 5 bases and J by 6 bases, and 17 bases separated the two germline ends. The CDR3 has 15 residues. The germline CDR1 and CDR2 sequences are SGHTA and FQGTGA. The CDR3 DNA reads TGTGCCAGCAGCCCTCTGGGTAGCGCCGGCAATGAGCAGTTCTTC. Encoded protein: CASSPLGSAGNEQFF.

This clonotype was seen a few times. V is TRBV7-2 and J is TRBJ2-2; D is unclear. Trimming took 5 bases from V and 4 from J, leaving 14 bases between them. The CDR3 covers 15 residues. Germline CDR1 SGHTA, CDR2 FQGNSA. The CDR3 region has the DNA TGTGCCAGCAGCCCTATTTATGGGTTCACCGGGGAGCTGTTTTTT. It specifies CASSPIYGFTGELFF. The whole variable domain, remainder taken from reference TRBV7-2 and TRBJ2-2, is GAGVSQSPSNKVTEKGKDVELRCDPISGHTALYWYRQSLGQGLEFLIYFQGNSAPDKSGLPSDRFSAERTGGSVSTLTIQRTQQEDSAVYLCASSPIYGFTGELFFGEGSRLTVL.

This chain links TRBV7-9 with TRBJ2-5; the D is unclear. The germline V gene has CDR1 SEHNR and CDR2 FQNEAQ (reference sequence). Trimming cost V 0 bases and J 9 bases, with 17 bases left between them. The CDR3 runs to 15 residues. The CDR3, as DNA: TGTGCCAGCAGCTTAGCAAGGCCAGGAGTTGGGGCCCAGTACTTC. It is translated as CASSLARPGVGAQYF.

The V and J genes are TRBV5-4 and TRBJ2-1, with 8 bases lining up with TRBD2. The CDR3 is 14 amino acids. Unmatched junction bases numbered 8, after V lost 4 bases and J lost 8 bases. Germline CDR1 SGHNT, CDR2 YYREEE (reference sequence). CDR3 region: CASSLPRGGDEQFF. CDR3 coding DNA: TGTGCCAGCAGCCTCCCTCGGGGGGGTGATGAGCAGTTCTTC.

In its sample, this clonotype was seen a few times. This chain joins TRBV7-9 and TRBJ1-1, with 9 positions matching TRBD1. Germline-derived CDR1 and CDR2 are SEHNR and FQNEAQ (reference sequence). J was trimmed by 1 base and V by 2 bases; bases with no gene match: 5. The CDR3 is made up of 16 amino acids. The DNA of the CDR3 is TGTGCCAGCAGCTTACTACAGGGGGCGGGGAACACTGAAGCTTTCTTT. It translates to CASSLLQGAGNTEAFF.

This clonotype was counted at least ten times. This chain connects TRBV6-1 to TRBJ1-5; D uncertain. The length of the CDR3 is 15 residues. Trimming removed 7 bases at V and 1 base at J, with 14 bases between. The germline V gene encodes CDR1 MNHNS and CDR2 SASEGT. Here the CDR3 DNA reads TGTGCCAGCACCGTGGCCAGGTCGAGCAATCAGCCCCAGCATTTT. This gives the protein CASTVARSSNQPQHF.

This clonotype was counted a few times. The J gene is TRBJ2-7, the V gene TRBV7-9, with D possibly being TRBD2 (6 bases). The germline CDR1 and CDR2 sequences are SEHNR and FQNEAQ (reference sequence). V was cut by 2 bases and J by 5 bases, with 16 bases left in between. This CDR3 is built from 15 residues. The CDR3 reads CASSLSGSGSHEQYF. The DNA of the CDR3 is TGTGCCAGCAGCTTATCGGGGTCCGGGAGCCACGAGCAGTACTTC.

This chain joins TRBV28 and TRBJ1-1, with D uncertain. Germline CDR1 is MDHEN and CDR2 is SYDVKM. This CDR3 region has 14 residues. Trimming stripped 1 base from V and 5 bases from J, with 11 bases between. The CDR3 region has the DNA TGTGCCAGCAGTTTATCATCCCCAGGAACTGAAGCTTTCTTT. It translates to CASSLSSPGTEAFF.

A note on this clonotype: A much larger clone is a single base away; this may be a read error. The CDR3 DNA reads TGTGCCAGCAGCTTAAAGGGGGCAGGGGGTGCTGAAGCTTTATTT. Protein sequence: CASSLKGAGGAEALF. The chain couples TRBV7-3 to TRBJ1-1; 7 bases agree with TRBD1. The CDR3 is 15 amino acids. The germline CDR1 and CDR2 sequences are SGHTA and FQGTGA.

The chain's CDR3 is CASSLVWTGGNTEAFF. CDR3 bases: TGTGCCAGCAGTTTAGTTTGGACAGGGGGGAACACTGAAGCTTTCTTT. This rearrangement joins TRBV28 to TRBJ1-1; the match to TRBD1 covers 10 bases. CDR3 length: 16 residues. V trimming: 2 bases; J trimming: 1 base; junction bases outside the gene matches: 4. CDR1 and CDR2 from the germline V gene are MDHEN and SYDVKM.

V and J are TRBV19 and TRBJ1-2; D is undetermined. V lost 2 bases and J lost 6, with 10 bases in between. The CDR3 extends over 13 amino acids. The germline CDR1 and CDR2 sequences are LNHDA and SQIVND (reference sequence). The CDR3 bases are TGTGCCAGTAGTATATTAGTCCAGGATGGCTACACCTTC. Translated: CASSILVQDGYTF.

This clonotype was seen more than once but under ten times. The V gene is TRBV18, the J gene TRBJ2-7; 7 bases are shared with TRBD1. The CDR3 has 16 amino acids. Germline V gene sequence: CDR1 KGHSH, CDR2 LQKENI. The ends lost 6 bases at V and 7 bases at J; junction bases unmatched: 18. The CDR3 bases are TGTGCCAGCTCCACCGGAAGGGGGCGAGAATTGAGGGAGCAGTACTTC. It encodes CASSTGRGRELREQYF.

The table lists this clonotype with many counts. The chain joins TRBV7-6 to TRBJ2-1, with TRBD2 matching over 13 bases. V gave up 1 base and J gave up 6 bases; unmatched junction bases: 0. The V gene's germline CDR1 is SGHVS and CDR2 FNYEAQ. The CDR3 length is 15 residues. The CDR3 DNA sequence: TGTGCCAGCAGCTTAGGGACTAGCGGGAGCAATGAGCAGTTCTTC. Amino acid sequence: CASSLGTSGSNEQFF. Full variable domain (remainder filled in from reference TRBV7-6 and TRBJ2-1): GAGVSQSPRYKVTKRGQDVALRCDPISGHVSLYWYRQALGQGPEFLTYFNYEAQQDKSGLPNDRFSAERPEGSISTLTIQRTEQRDSAMYRCASSLGTSGSNEQFFGPGTRLTVL.

The chain carries TRBV6-8 and TRBJ2-2; tentatively, D is TRBD1 (6 bases). The CDR3 has 17 amino acids. Germline V gives CDR1 MNHGY, CDR2 SAAAGT. V lost 1 base and J lost 4, with 16 bases in between. CDR3: CASSYLAGARVTGELFF. CDR3 sequence (DNA): TGTGCCAGCAGTTACTTAGCAGGGGCGAGGGTCACCGGGGAGCTGTTTTTT.

The chain links TRBV27 to TRBJ2-3, with 14 positions matching TRBD2. This CDR3 comprises 16 residues. Germline values: CDR1 MNHEY, CDR2 SMNVEV (reference sequence). V was pared by 6 bases and J by 4 bases, with 6 bases of the junction left unmatched. The CDR3 spells CASSEMGLAGADTQYF. Written as DNA, the CDR3 is TGTGCCAGCAGCGAAATGGGACTAGCGGGAGCAGATACGCAGTATTTT.

This clonotype has only a few counts. The chain uses TRBV12-3 or TRBV12-4 and TRBJ1-1; TRBD1 aligns across 7 bases. Germline trimming cut 5 bases from V and 4 bases from J; bases unmatched to any gene: 10. CDR3 size: 15 residues. CDR3: CASSPWDSRSTEAFF. CDR3 in DNA: TGTGCCAGCAGTCCTTGGGACAGCCGGAGCACTGAAGCTTTCTTT.

The sample holds many counts of this clonotype. This rearrangement joins TRBV19 to TRBJ2-7; TRBD1 matches 8 bases. Looked up from germline, CDR1 is LNHDA and CDR2 is SQIVND (reference sequence). J lost 4 bases, V lost 5 bases, and 10 bases had no gene match. This CDR3 has 15 residues. CDR3 DNA: TGTGCCAGTAGTTCCCGGACAGGGAAGGAGTACGAGCAGTACTTC. It is translated as CASSSRTGKEYEQYF.

In this sample, this clonotype turned up many times. This chain joins TRBV7-2 and TRBJ2-3, with D perhaps matching TRBD1 (5 bases). CDR1 and CDR2 from the germline V gene are SGHTA and FQGNSA. The germline V and J ends were trimmed by 1 base and 2 bases, with 10 bases remaining between them. The CDR3 contains 15 residues. CDR3 sequence (DNA): TGTGCCAGCAGCTTAGGGGGCCAGGACACAGATACGCAGTATTTT. This codes for CASSLGGQDTDTQYF. Full variable domain (remainder filled in from reference TRBV7-2 and TRBJ2-3): GAGVSQSPSNKVTEKGKDVELRCDPISGHTALYWYRQSLGQGLEFLIYFQGNSAPDKSGLPSDRFSAERTGGSVSTLTIQRTQQEDSAVYLCASSLGGQDTDTQYFGPGTRLTVL.

This chain uses TRBV15 with TRBJ1-1; 7 bases match TRBD1. Germline values: CDR1 LNHNV, CDR2 YYDKDF (reference sequence). The V segment lost 5 bases and the J segment 4 bases; nucleotides outside the gene matches: 10. The CDR3 is 15 residues long. The DNA for the CDR3 is TGTGCCACCAGCCTATTCAGCAGGGGGGGCACTGAAGCTTTCTTT. Protein sequence: CATSLFSRGGTEAFF.

This clonotype was recorded at least ten times. The chain uses TRBV7-2 and TRBJ2-7, with D tentatively TRBD1 (6 bases). V lost 3 bases and J 6 bases, leaving 9 bases between the germline ends. CDR1 is SGHTA, CDR2 FQGNSA, per germline. The length of the CDR3 is 12 residues. CDR3 sequence: CASSLDSTEQYF. DNA of the CDR3: TGTGCCAGCAGCTTGGACAGCACCGAGCAGTACTTC.

The V gene is TRBV28, the J gene TRBJ2-4; 8 bases are shared with TRBD2. The V and J ends lost 8 bases and 4 bases, in that order; junction bases with no gene match: 10. Germline V CDR1 and CDR2: MDHEN, SYDVKM. This CDR3 has 15 amino acids. CDR3 sequence: CASLSFSGRKNIQYF. The CDR3 region has the DNA TGTGCCAGCCTATCCTTCAGCGGGAGAAAAAACATTCAGTACTTC.

For the CDR3, the DNA is TGTGCCAGCAGTGTGATCGGGGAAAACGAGCAGTACTTC. It yields the protein CASSVIGENEQYF. This chain connects TRBV2 to TRBJ2-7, with a possible D match to TRBD2 (5 bases). CDR3 length equals 13 residues. Germline V gives CDR1 SNHLY, CDR2 FYNNEI. V lost 4 bases and J lost 5, with 12 bases in between.

The chain combines TRBV19 with TRBJ2-4, with a weak D call TRBD1 (6 bases). The CDR3 contains 15 residues. V was pared by 8 bases and J by 0 bases, with 14 bases between. Germline CDR1 reads LNHDA; CDR2 reads SQIVND (reference sequence). The CDR3 spells CASCHRAIAKNIQYF. CDR3 nucleotide sequence: TGTGCCAGTTGTCACAGGGCGATAGCCAAAAACATTCAGTACTTC.

V is TRBV10-3 and J is TRBJ1-5; 9 positions agree with TRBD1. The CDR3 length is 14 residues. The junction had 3 bases not matched to a gene; V was cut back by 2 bases and J by 7 bases. Germline V gene sequence: CDR1 ENHRY, CDR2 SYGVKD. In nucleotides, the CDR3 is TGTGCCATCAGTGAGGGGACAGGGTTACAGCCCCAGCATTTT. It is translated as CAISEGTGLQPQHF.

This clonotype was counted a few times. The chain joins TRBV25-1 to TRBJ2-1; D is perhaps TRBD2 (6 bases). The CDR3 length is 14 residues. Looked up from germline, CDR1 is MGHDK and CDR2 is SYGVNS. The V and J ends lost 4 bases and 9 bases respectively, with 16 bases between them. Here the CDR3 reads CASSAGEEEIEQFF. The DNA of the CDR3 is TGTGCCAGCAGTGCCGGGGAGGAGGAGATTGAGCAGTTCTTC.

CDR3 loop: CASNGDRGQAGANVLTF. CDR3 coding DNA: TGTGCCAGTAACGGGGACAGGGGGCAAGCTGGGGCCAACGTCCTGACTTTC. The chain couples TRBV19 to TRBJ2-6, with 12 bases fitting TRBD1. V dropped 7 bases and J dropped 2; count of bases not matched to a gene: 6. The CDR3 is 17 amino acids. From germline, CDR1 is LNHDA and CDR2 SQIVND (reference sequence).

This clonotype was counted once. The rearrangement links TRBV29-1 to TRBJ1-1; D gene unclear. The CDR3 sequence is 13 residues long. The germline V gene encodes CDR1 SQVTM and CDR2 ANQGSEA. The V end lost 1 base, the J end lost 0 bases, and 6 bases lay between the germline ends. The CDR3 loop is CSVEAGLNTEAFF. The CDR3 DNA reads as TGCAGCGTTGAAGCGGGGTTGAACACTGAAGCTTTCTTT.

The rearrangement links TRBV29-1 to TRBJ1-2, with unresolved D. V was clipped by 4 bases and J by 6 bases, with 21 bases between them. The CDR3 totals 15 residues. Per germline, CDR1 SQVTM and CDR2 ANQGSEA. The CDR3 sequence is CSVGRVGGWSDGYTF. CDR3 in DNA: TGCAGCGTTGGAAGGGTTGGAGGTTGGTCTGATGGCTACACCTTC.

V and J are TRBV5-5 and TRBJ1-5; D is uncertain. V was trimmed by 3 bases and J by 0 bases, leaving 10 bases between them. Germline CDR1 is SGHKS and CDR2 is YYEKEE (reference sequence). CDR3 size: 15 residues. This chain's CDR3 is CASSSHLVSNQPQHF. The CDR3 DNA follows: TGTGCCAGCAGCTCACACCTCGTTAGCAATCAGCCCCAGCATTTT.

This chain connects TRBV4-1 to TRBJ2-7; D may correspond to TRBD1 or TRBD2 (6 bases each). Germline V gene lookup returns CDR1 MGHRA and CDR2 YSYEKL. The CDR3 runs 15 residues. The V end lost 4 bases, the J end lost 3 bases, and 16 bases lay between the germline ends. CDR3 in amino acids: CASSRDFGTFYEQYF. The CDR3 region has the DNA TGCGCCAGCAGCCGGGACTTCGGGACATTCTACGAGCAGTACTTC.

This clonotype has more than one count but fewer than ten. The chain couples TRBV4-1 to TRBJ1-2; D is unclear. Germline-derived CDR1 and CDR2 are MGHRA and YSYEKL. The CDR3 loop spans 15 amino acids. Trimming removed 1 base from V and 8 bases from J, with 17 bases in between. The CDR3 coding sequence is TGCGCCAGCAGCCAAGTCAACGTACCAGGCGGAGGCTACACCTTC. Its translation: CASSQVNVPGGGYTF.